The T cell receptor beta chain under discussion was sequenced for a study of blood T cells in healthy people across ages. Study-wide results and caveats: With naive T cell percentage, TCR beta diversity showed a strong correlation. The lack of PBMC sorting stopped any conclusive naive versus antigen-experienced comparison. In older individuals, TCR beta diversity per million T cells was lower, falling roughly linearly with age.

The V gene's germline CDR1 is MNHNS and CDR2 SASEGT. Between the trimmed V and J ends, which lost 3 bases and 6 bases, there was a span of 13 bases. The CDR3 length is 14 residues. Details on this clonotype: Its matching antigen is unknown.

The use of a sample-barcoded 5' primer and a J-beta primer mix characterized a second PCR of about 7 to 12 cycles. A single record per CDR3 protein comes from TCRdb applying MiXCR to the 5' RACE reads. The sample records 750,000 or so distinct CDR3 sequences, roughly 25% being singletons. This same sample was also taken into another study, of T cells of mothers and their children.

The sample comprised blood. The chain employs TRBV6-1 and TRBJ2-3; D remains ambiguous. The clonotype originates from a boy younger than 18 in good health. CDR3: CASSENSPPDTQYF. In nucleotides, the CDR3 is TGTGCCAGCAGTGAGAATAGCCCCCCGGATACGCAGTATTTT.